This entry lists 18 T cell receptor beta chains sequenced from one sample in a study of early T cells in non-severe SARS-CoV-2 infection. From the 5' RACE reads, TCRdb called clonotypes with MiXCR, one entry per CDR3 protein. The table records roughly 61,000 distinct CDR3 sequences, about 13% of them present only once. The sequencing here drew on whole blood, taken at baseline. The origin of the receptors is an adult who was a healthcare worker with PCR-confirmed SARS-CoV-2 infection or an uninfected control (not recorded which).

In this sample, this clonotype turned up a few times. The CDR3 sequence is CASDKRTGELFF. CDR3 in DNA: TGTGCCAGTGACAAGCGCACCGGGGAGCTGTTTTTT. The chain joins TRBV19 to TRBJ2-2; D is unresolved. The CDR3 length is 12 residues. The germline gives CDR1 LNHDA, CDR2 SQIVND (reference sequence). Deletions cut 8 bases from V and 4 bases from J, with 8 bases between.

This chain uses TRBV6-1 with TRBJ2-7; TRBD1 agrees at 7 bases. With V trimmed by 3 bases and J by 3 bases, 8 bases remained unmatched. Germline CDR1 is MNHNS and CDR2 is SASEGT. CDR3 size: 15 residues. The CDR3 nucleotides are TGTGCCAGCAGTGAGACAGGGAAGAAGATCTACGAGCAGTACTTC. It specifies CASSETGKKIYEQYF.

The chain employs TRBV20-1 and TRBJ1-1, with D perhaps TRBD1 (5 bases). Trimming stripped 6 bases from V and 2 bases from J, with 16 bases between. The CDR3 loop spans 14 amino acids. Germline V gene sequence: CDR1 DFQATT, CDR2 SNEGSKA (reference sequence). CDR3 protein: CSAPGTLPNTEAFF. Here the CDR3 DNA reads TGCAGTGCCCCAGGGACCTTACCTAACACTGAAGCTTTCTTT.

This clonotype has at least ten counts. The V and J genes are TRBV12-5 and TRBJ1-3, with unresolved D. Trimming shortened V by 3 bases and J by 1 base, and 4 bases separated the two germline ends. This CDR3 contains 13 residues. Germline CDR1 and CDR2: LGHNT and FRNRAP. The chain's CDR3 is CASGFRSGNTIYF. DNA of the CDR3: TGTGCTAGTGGTTTTCGGTCTGGAAACACCATATATTTT.

This clonotype occurred a few times. The J gene is TRBJ1-1, the V gene TRBV6-2 or TRBV6-3; D unresolved. Germline V gene sequence: CDR1 MNHEY, CDR2 SVGEGT. The length of the CDR3 is 13 residues. V was shortened by 7 bases and J by 6 bases, with 15 bases between the two germline ends. CDR3 sequence reads: CASISRGLSEAFF. The CDR3 nucleotides are TGTGCCAGCATATCGAGAGGGCTGTCTGAAGCTTTCTTT.

This clonotype was counted ten times or more. The chain has TRBV9 and TRBJ2-7; 8 nucleotides line up with TRBD1. Losses at the gene ends were 0 bases for V and 3 bases for J; bases not matched to a gene: 5. The CDR3 contains 15 residues. Germline V gives CDR1 SGDLS, CDR2 YYNGEE. The CDR3 DNA reads as TGTGCCAGCAGCGTAGGACAGGGGCCCTTCTACGAGCAGTACTTC. It translates to CASSVGQGPFYEQYF.

This clonotype was recorded a few times. The chain joins TRBV7-9 to TRBJ2-5, with D maybe TRBD1 (8 bases). The germline V gene encodes CDR1 SEHNR and CDR2 FQNEAQ (reference sequence). Trimming cost V 6 bases and J 3 bases, with 14 bases left between them. This CDR3 region has 14 residues. DNA of the CDR3: TGTGCCAGCAGAAGGACAGGGAGGGAAGAGACCCAGTACTTC. It translates to CASRRTGREETQYF.

This clonotype was counted many times. The V call is TRBV27, the J call TRBJ1-4, with D possibly matching TRBD1 (5 bases). V was pared by 2 bases and J by 0 bases, with 7 bases between. Germline assignment: CDR1 MNHEY and CDR2 SMNVEV (reference sequence). The CDR3 extends over 15 amino acids. CDR3 nucleotide sequence: TGTGCCAGCAGTTTAATGACAGCAACTAATGAAAAACTGTTTTTT. Amino acids: CASSLMTATNEKLFF.

In this sample, this clonotype turned up many times. This chain connects TRBV20-1 to TRBJ2-6; perhaps TRBD1 as D (5 bases). V gave up 3 bases and J gave up 1 base, with 13 bases separating them. CDR1 is DFQATT and CDR2 is SNEGSKA in the germline V gene (reference sequence). The CDR3 extends over 16 amino acids. CDR3 amino acids: CSARELGASGANVLTF. CDR3 coding DNA: TGCAGTGCTAGGGAGTTAGGGGCGTCTGGGGCCAACGTCCTGACTTTC.

CDR3 loop: CSVGAGGELFF. CDR3 sequence (DNA): TGCAGCGTGGGGGCTGGGGGGGAGCTGTTTTTT. This rearrangement joins TRBV29-1 to TRBJ2-2; D possibly corresponds to TRBD1 (6 bases). The CDR3 is made up of 11 amino acids. The germline V gene has CDR1 SQVTM and CDR2 ANQGSEA. The V end lost 6 bases, the J end lost 8 bases, and 10 bases lay between the germline ends.

This clonotype turned up a few times. The chain recombines TRBV29-1 with TRBJ1-1; TRBD1 might be the D (6 bases). The ends were cut back, 3 bases at V and 4 bases at J, with 12 bases in the middle. From germline, CDR1 is SQVTM and CDR2 ANQGSEA. This CDR3 has 13 amino acids. The CDR3 nucleotides are TGCAGCGTTGACCGGGACATCGGCACTGAAGCTTTCTTT. The encoded protein is CSVDRDIGTEAFF.

The chain has TRBV5-1 and TRBJ2-7; D is possibly TRBD1 (6 bases). V was shortened by 4 bases and J by 1 base, with 12 bases between the two germline ends. In germline, CDR1 is SGHRS, CDR2 YFSETQ. The CDR3 spans 14 residues. The CDR3 DNA reads as TGCGCCAGCAGCCAGCCCGGACAGTCCTACGAGCAGTACTTC. Translation gives CASSQPGQSYEQYF.

This clonotype was recorded many times. V usage is TRBV3-1 and J usage is TRBJ2-5; 7 positions match TRBD2. The CDR3 is 15 amino acids. Germline CDR1 reads LGHDT; CDR2 reads YNNKEL (reference sequence). V shed 1 base and J 4 bases; nucleotides not matched to a gene: 6. CDR3 protein: CASSQAGGSPETQYF. The CDR3 coding sequence is TGTGCCAGCAGCCAAGCGGGAGGAAGTCCAGAGACCCAGTACTTC.

This clonotype was counted ten times or more. The rearrangement joins TRBV20-1 to TRBJ2-3; 13 bases fit TRBD2. J gave up 7 bases and V 6 bases, and 4 bases lay outside the gene matches. The germline V gene has CDR1 DFQATT and CDR2 SNEGSKA (reference sequence). The CDR3 sequence is 13 residues long. The CDR3 is CSARTSGRYTQYF. For the CDR3, the DNA is TGCAGTGCGAGGACTAGCGGGAGATATACGCAGTATTTT.

This chain connects TRBV11-1 to TRBJ2-7, with 8 bases that match TRBD1. The CDR3 is 13 amino acids. CDR1 and CDR2 from the germline V gene are SGHAT and FQDESV (reference sequence). Trimming cost V 3 bases and J 7 bases; bases outside gene matches: 5. CDR3 amino acids: CASSFQGAREQYF. CDR3 nucleotides: TGTGCCAGCAGCTTCCAGGGGGCGAGGGAGCAGTACTTC.

This clonotype was detected only a few times. The chain recombines TRBV12-3 or TRBV12-4 with TRBJ2-7, with TRBD2 matching over 11 bases. Unmatched junction bases numbered 4, after V lost 5 bases and J lost 1 base. The CDR3 contains 15 residues. The CDR3 protein is CASSRLAGRSYEQYF. CDR3 DNA: TGTGCCAGCAGTCGACTAGCGGGGCGATCCTACGAGCAGTACTTC.

Comments on this clonotype: One end of the junction is discordant with germline, which a read error may explain. The chain couples TRBV7-7 to TRBJ2-1; 12 nucleotides line up with TRBD2. The CDR3 has 17 residues. Looked up from germline, CDR1 is SSHAT and CDR2 is FNYEAQ (reference sequence). In DNA, the CDR3 is TGTGCTAGCAGCTTAGTACCGGCTAGCGGGAGGGTTGACGAGCAGTTCTTC. Its translation is CASSLVPASGRVDEQFF.

The V call is TRBV12-3 or TRBV12-4, the J call TRBJ1-1, with no clear D. Trimming left V 1 base short and J 0 bases short, with 12 bases between. CDR3 length: 16 residues. The CDR3 region is CASSLGFGGMNTEAFF. CDR3 bases: TGTGCCAGCAGTTTAGGTTTTGGCGGGATGAACACTGAAGCTTTCTTT.